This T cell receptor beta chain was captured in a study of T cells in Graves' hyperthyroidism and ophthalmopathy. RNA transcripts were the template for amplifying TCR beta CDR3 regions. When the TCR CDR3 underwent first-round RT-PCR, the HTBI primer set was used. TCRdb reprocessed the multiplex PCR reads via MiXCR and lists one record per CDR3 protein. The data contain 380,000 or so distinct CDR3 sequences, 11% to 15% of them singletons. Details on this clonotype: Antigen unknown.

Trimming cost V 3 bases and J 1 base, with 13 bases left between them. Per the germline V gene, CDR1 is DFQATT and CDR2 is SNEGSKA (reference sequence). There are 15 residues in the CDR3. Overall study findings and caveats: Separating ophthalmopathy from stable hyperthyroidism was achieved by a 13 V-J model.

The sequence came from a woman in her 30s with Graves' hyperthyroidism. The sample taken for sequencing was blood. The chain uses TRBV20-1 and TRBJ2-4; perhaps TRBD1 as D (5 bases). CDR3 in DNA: TGCAGTGCTAGCAGGGTTCAATCGGCCAAAAACATTCAGTACTTC. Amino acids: CSASRVQSAKNIQYF.